This T cell receptor (beta chain) was recovered during a study of Graves' ophthalmopathy and Graves' hyperthyroidism. Whole-study context: Where ophthalmopathy was absent within 18 months of follow-up, hyperthyroidism was stable. Study conclusions and caveats: Blood also carried most expanded thyroid clonotypes exceeding 0.001 frequency.

CDR3 size: 17 residues. The junction had 15 bases not matched to a gene; V was cut back by 4 bases and J by 4 bases. Germline CDR1 is MGHDK and CDR2 is SYGVNS. Hyperthyroidism patients, all newly diagnosed, had under 2 months' duration and ages of 18 to 65. For this clonotype: Its antigen is undetermined.

Amplification from RNA transcripts yielded the TCR beta CDR3 regions. HTBI primers were used in a first-round RT-PCR, which preceded a second-round multiplex PCR. TCRdb independently ran MiXCR on the multiplex PCR reads; one entry per CDR3 protein. The sample has more than 1,000,000 distinct CDR3 sequences; about 35% are singletons. The V and J genes are TRBV25-1 and TRBJ1-2, with 7 positions matching TRBD1. The sequenced sample was peripheral blood or thyroid tissue (not recorded which). The clonotype was recovered from an adult man with Graves' hyperthyroidism. The CDR3 loop reads CASSGKGAGQIIYGYTF. The CDR3 bases are TGTGCCAGCAGTGGAAAGGGGGCCGGACAGATAATCTATGGCTACACCTTC.